This entry is about one TCR beta chain. Trimming cost V 6 bases and J 7 bases; bases outside gene matches: 8. The CDR3 spans 13 residues. The germline gives CDR1 MNHEY, CDR2 SVGAGI. The data stem from a study of blood T cell repertoires in COVID-19. Libraries were prepared by immunoSEQ multiplex PCR; TCRdb keeps only in-frame clonotypes and omits some of them. Among a few hundred thousand clones listed, roughly 89% were seen once. Participants came from 20 to 25 US areas, aged roughly 18 to 95 years. Material for sequencing was PBMCs or T cells enriched from blood (not recorded which). The gene calls are TRBV6-5 and TRBJ1-2; TRBD1 matches at 7 bases. The source is a man in his forties who had recovered from COVID-19. For the CDR3, the DNA is TGTGCCAGCAGACCAAGGACAGGTGGTGGCTACACCTTC. Protein product: CASRPRTGGGYTF.